These 31 T cell receptor beta chains came from one sample sequenced in a study of blood T cell repertoires in COVID-19. Clones were sequenced by immunoSEQ multiplex PCR, and TCRdb holds only the in-frame ones, with some missing. The profile shows approximately 77,000 clones, 80% of them singletons. Specimen: peripheral blood. The source of these receptors is a woman between 65 and 79 years old with acute or convalescent COVID-19.

The chain links TRBV7-9 to TRBJ1-1; maybe TRBD1 (5 bases). The V gene's germline CDR1 is SEHNR and CDR2 FQNEAQ (reference sequence). The CDR3 is made up of 15 amino acids. V was shortened by 1 base and J by 1 base, with 10 bases between the two germline ends. The CDR3 loop reads CASSLEYRQNTEAFF. In DNA form, the CDR3 reads TGTGCCAGCAGCTTAGAGTACAGGCAGAACACTGAAGCTTTCTTT.

This sequence joins TRBV5-1 and TRBJ2-4; D is unclear. The germline V and J ends were trimmed by 4 bases and 5 bases, with 10 bases remaining between them. CDR3 length equals 13 residues. Germline CDR1 reads SGHRS; CDR2 reads YFSETQ. DNA for the CDR3: TGCGCCAGCAGCCCTACCCCTGAAAACATTCAGTACTTC. Translation gives CASSPTPENIQYF. Full variable domain (missing parts from reference TRBV5-1 and TRBJ2-4): KAGVTQTPRYLIKTRGQQVTLSCSPISGHRSVSWYQQTPGQGLQFLFEYFSETQRNKGNFPGRFSGRQFSNSRSEMNVSTLELGDSALYLCASSPTPENIQYFGAGTRLSVL.

This clone was observed a few times. This chain links TRBV19 with TRBJ1-1, with D perhaps TRBD1 (6 bases). CDR1 is LNHDA, CDR2 SQIVND, per germline (reference sequence). The V end was cut by 5 bases, the J end by 4 bases, with 17 bases between. The CDR3 length is 15 residues. CDR3 DNA sequence: TGTGCCAGTAGTCCGTCAACAGGGTTGGCCACTGAAGCTTTCTTT. Encoded protein: CASSPSTGLATEAFF.

The V gene is TRBV7-2, the J gene TRBJ2-1, with D perhaps matching TRBD1 (6 bases). Germline V lookup: CDR1 SGHTA, CDR2 FQGNSA. This CDR3 has 14 amino acids. V was pared by 8 bases and J by 9 bases, with 20 bases between. CDR3 sequence: CASLQGRGAIEQFF. The CDR3 bases are TGTGCCAGCCTCCAGGGCAGGGGAGCTATTGAGCAGTTCTTC.

This clone was seen just once. This chain connects TRBV11-1 to TRBJ1-1, with D hard to call. Germline lookup yields CDR1 SGHAT and CDR2 FQDESV (reference sequence). The germline V and J ends were trimmed by 2 bases and 0 bases, with 7 bases remaining between them. The CDR3 has 14 residues. The CDR3 sequence is CASSLRGLNTEAFF. CDR3 DNA sequence: TGTGCCAGCAGCTTACGGGGTTTGAACACTGAAGCTTTCTTT. The full variable domain, completed using reference TRBV11-1 and TRBJ1-1, is EAEVAQSPRYKITEKSQAVAFWCDPISGHATLYWYRQILGQGPELLVQFQDESVVDDSQLPKDRFSAERLKGVDSTLKIQPAELGDSAMYLCASSLRGLNTEAFFGQGTRLTVV.

In this sample, this clone turned up a few times. The chain couples TRBV15 to TRBJ1-1; D is ambiguous. V lost 5 bases and J lost 2, with 9 bases in between. Germline-derived CDR1 and CDR2 are LNHNV and YYDKDF (reference sequence). The CDR3 loop spans 13 amino acids. CDR3 sequence reads: CATSLSRNTEAFF. CDR3 DNA: TGTGCCACCAGCCTAAGTAGAAACACTGAAGCTTTCTTT.

This clone was found a few times. V and J are TRBV19 and TRBJ1-1, with D perhaps matching TRBD1 (6 bases). Trimming removed 4 bases at V and 8 bases at J, with 20 bases between. Germline-derived CDR1 and CDR2 are LNHDA and SQIVND (reference sequence). The CDR3 runs to 15 residues. For the CDR3, the DNA is TGTGCCAGTAGTACCCCCGGGACACCCCAGAGGGAAGCTTTCTTT. Translated, it gives CASSTPGTPQREAFF.

With regard to this clone: The sample carries other DNA sequences with the same CDR3. This rearrangement joins TRBV11-3 to TRBJ2-1, with D perhaps TRBD2 (6 bases). The CDR3 has 13 residues. Looked up from germline, CDR1 is SGHNT and CDR2 is YENEEA. The V end lost 1 base, the J end lost 6 bases, and 7 bases lay between the germline ends. The CDR3 loop reads CASSLAAGNEQFF. CDR3 nucleotides: TGTGCCAGCAGCTTAGCAGCGGGCAATGAGCAGTTCTTC.

This chain uses TRBV19 with TRBJ1-5, with unresolved D. The CDR3 totals 16 residues. Trimming removed 1 base at V and 4 bases at J, with 14 bases between. The germline V gene has CDR1 LNHDA and CDR2 SQIVND (reference sequence). The chain's CDR3 is CASSIGRERMNQPQHF. Written as DNA, the CDR3 is TGTGCCAGTAGTATAGGGAGGGAAAGAATGAATCAGCCCCAGCATTTT.

The rearrangement links TRBV24-1 to TRBJ1-2; the match to TRBD1 covers 7 bases. In germline, CDR1 is KGHDR, CDR2 SFDVKD. V dropped 4 bases and J dropped 11; count of bases not matched to a gene: 9. The CDR3 has 13 residues. DNA for the CDR3: TGTGCCACCAGTGACCCCGGACAGGTTGTATACACCTTC. It specifies CATSDPGQVVYTF.

This chain joins TRBV6-5 and TRBJ1-1; 7 bases line up with TRBD1. J was trimmed by 4 bases and V by 3 bases; bases with no gene match: 8. The CDR3 loop spans 15 amino acids. CDR1 is MNHEY, CDR2 SVGAGI, per germline. CDR3 protein: CASSYDDRVGTEAFF. The DNA of the CDR3 is TGTGCCAGCAGTTATGACGACAGGGTAGGCACTGAAGCTTTCTTT.

This clone was observed a few times. The V call is TRBV7-9, the J call TRBJ2-2; 12 positions match TRBD2. This CDR3 contains 15 residues. Germline assignment: CDR1 SEHNR and CDR2 FQNEAQ (reference sequence). The ends lost 5 bases at V and 3 bases at J; junction bases unmatched: 1. CDR3 loop: CASSPSGGDTGELFF. CDR3 sequence (DNA): TGTGCCAGCAGCCCTAGCGGGGGGGACACCGGGGAGCTGTTTTTT.

CDR3 sequence (DNA): TGCGCCAGCAGCCCAGAACGGACAGTTTTCTACGAGCAGTACTTC. It encodes CASSPERTVFYEQYF. This chain links TRBV5-1 with TRBJ2-7; maybe TRBD1 (6 bases). Between the trimmed V and J ends, which lost 4 bases and 3 bases, there was a span of 17 bases. The CDR3 loop spans 15 amino acids. The V gene's germline CDR1 is SGHRS and CDR2 YFSETQ. Looking up the rest from reference TRBV5-1 and TRBJ2-7 gives the full variable domain: KAGVTQTPRYLIKTRGQQVTLSCSPISGHRSVSWYQQTPGQGLQFLFEYFSETQRNKGNFPGRFSGRQFSNSRSEMNVSTLELGDSALYLCASSPERTVFYEQYFGPGTRLTVT.

The sample holds one count of this clone. The chain couples TRBV27 to TRBJ1-2; D possibly corresponds to TRBD1 (5 bases). The ends were cut back, 8 bases at V and 5 bases at J, with 15 bases in the middle. The CDR3 runs 13 residues. Germline V gene data show CDR1 as MNHEY and CDR2 as SMNVEV (reference sequence). CDR3 amino acids: CASSVRVGYGYTF. CDR3 bases: TGTGCCAGCTCGGTCAGGGTGGGGTATGGCTACACCTTC.

The CDR3 region has the DNA TGTGCTAGTGGTTTGGTACCGAGGGACAGGGCCTACGAGCAGTACTTC. It translates to CASGLVPRDRAYEQYF. J is TRBJ2-7 and V is TRBV12-5; 9 bases line up with TRBD1. Trimming removed 0 bases from V and 2 bases from J; junction bases left unmatched: 5. Germline CDR1 reads LGHNT; CDR2 reads FRNRAP. CDR3 length: 16 amino acids.

This chain connects TRBV15 to TRBJ1-1; 12 bases map to TRBD1. The junction had 4 bases not matched to a gene; V was cut back by 0 bases and J by 2 bases. Germline V lookup: CDR1 LNHNV, CDR2 YYDKDF (reference sequence). The CDR3 consists of 17 residues. CDR3 protein: CATSRDRGQGANTEAFF. CDR3 bases: TGTGCCACCAGCAGAGACCGGGGACAGGGGGCAAACACTGAAGCTTTCTTT.

The chain employs TRBV3-1 (or the pseudogene TRBV3-2) and TRBJ1-2; D is possibly TRBD1 (6 bases). CDR1 LGHDT and CDR2 YNNKEL come from the germline V gene (reference sequence). Between the trimmed V and J ends, which lost 4 bases and 2 bases, there was a span of 11 bases. The CDR3 covers 14 residues. The CDR3: CASSPSGQNYGYTF. The CDR3 DNA reads as TGTGCCAGCAGCCCTTCGGGACAAAACTATGGCTACACCTTC.

The chain joins TRBV7-3 to TRBJ1-1; D is possibly TRBD1 (5 bases). CDR1 is SGHTA and CDR2 is FQGTGA in the germline V gene. V was shortened by 0 bases and J by 5 bases, with 13 bases between the two germline ends. CDR3 size: 15 residues. The CDR3 sequence is CASSLTSGPSTEAFF. The CDR3 DNA is TGTGCCAGCAGCTTAACTTCAGGGCCGTCGACTGAAGCTTTCTTT.

This chain joins TRBV6-2 or TRBV6-3 and TRBJ2-7, with 13 bases aligning to TRBD2. Germline trimming cut 6 bases from V and 5 bases from J; bases unmatched to any gene: 13. The CDR3 consists of 17 residues. CDR1 and CDR2 (germline): MNHEY, SVGEGT. The chain's CDR3 is CASSQWTTSGGRNEQYF. CDR3 sequence (DNA): TGTGCCAGCAGCCAGTGGACGACTAGCGGGGGGCGGAACGAGCAGTACTTC.

This chain joins TRBV6-6 and TRBJ1-2; 9 bases agree with TRBD1. The CDR3 spans 15 residues. The trim removed 10 bases at V and 4 bases at J, leaving 13 bases unmatched. In germline, CDR1 is MNHNY, CDR2 SVGAGI (reference sequence). The CDR3 DNA reads TGTGCCATTCAGGATTCGGGACAGGGTACCTATGGCTACACCTTC. Translation gives CAIQDSGQGTYGYTF.

This clone was recorded a few times. The CDR3 nucleotides are TGTGCCAGCAGCGATCGGCTTCGAGGGGGGGCGAACACCGGGGAGCTGTTTTTT. This encodes CASSDRLRGGANTGELFF. V usage is TRBV9 and J usage is TRBJ2-2; maybe TRBD2 (7 bases). There are 18 residues in the CDR3. V lost 3 bases to trimming and J lost 0 bases, with 18 bases between them. Germline V lookup: CDR1 SGDLS, CDR2 YYNGEE.

This clone was counted a single time. V gene TRBV6-5 combines with J gene TRBJ1-2; tentative D call: TRBD1 (5 bases). CDR3 length equals 14 residues. The V gene's germline CDR1 is MNHEY and CDR2 SVGAGI. V was trimmed by 6 bases and J by 4 bases, leaving 15 bases between them. DNA of the CDR3: TGTGCCAGCAGCCCCTTTGACAGCACCTATGGCTACACCTTC. Encoded protein: CASSPFDSTYGYTF.

V gene TRBV11-3 combines with J gene TRBJ1-1; D may be TRBD1 (5 bases). The CDR3 is 14 residues long. Germline-derived CDR1 and CDR2 are SGHNT and YENEEA. V lost 1 base and J lost 5, with 11 bases in between. CDR3 protein: CASSLALQGTEAFF. Written as DNA, the CDR3 is TGTGCCAGCAGCTTAGCCCTTCAGGGTACTGAAGCTTTCTTT.

This clone was seen a single time. This chain uses TRBV12-3 or TRBV12-4 with TRBJ2-1; TRBD2 matches at 7 bases. With V trimmed by 6 bases and J by 8 bases, 7 bases remained unmatched. The length of the CDR3 is 13 residues. CDR3 protein: CASSQTSRDEQFF. CDR3 bases: TGTGCCAGCAGCCAGACTAGCCGCGATGAGCAGTTCTTC.

This rearrangement joins TRBV5-4 to TRBJ2-3, with 13 positions matching TRBD2. J gave up 1 base and V 0 bases, and 2 bases lay outside the gene matches. CDR1 and CDR2 from the germline V gene are SGHNT and YYREEE (reference sequence). The CDR3 runs 17 residues. This CDR3 is CASSLVLAGGGTDTQYF. The CDR3 DNA sequence: TGTGCCAGCAGCTTGGTACTAGCGGGGGGGGGCACAGATACGCAGTATTTT.

This clone came up once. V usage is TRBV19 and J usage is TRBJ1-1; 9 bases fit TRBD1. Germline CDR1 and CDR2: LNHDA and SQIVND (reference sequence). Trimming cost V 9 bases and J 4 bases; bases outside gene matches: 6. The CDR3 spans 13 residues. The CDR3 is CASHRGLGTEAFF. The CDR3 DNA follows: TGTGCCAGCCACAGGGGGCTCGGCACTGAAGCTTTCTTT.

This clone was found a few times. J is TRBJ2-1 and V is TRBV29-1, with D possibly TRBD2 on 5 matching bases. The CDR3 sequence is 11 residues long. Trimming shortened V by 4 bases and J by 9 bases, and 10 bases separated the two germline ends. CDR1 is SQVTM and CDR2 is ANQGSEA in the germline V gene. This chain's CDR3 is CSVAGRGEQFF. CDR3 in DNA: TGCAGCGTTGCGGGGAGAGGTGAGCAGTTCTTC.

This rearrangement joins TRBV14 to TRBJ1-6, with 8 bases that match TRBD1. V trimming: 2 bases; J trimming: 4 bases; junction bases outside the gene matches: 4. CDR1 is SGHDN and CDR2 is FVKESK in the germline V gene. CDR3 size: 16 residues. CDR3 DNA: TGTGCCAGCAGCCAATTAGGACAGGGTTATAATTCACCCCTCCACTTT. This encodes CASSQLGQGYNSPLHF.

This clone appeared a single time. The gene calls are TRBV6-5 and TRBJ2-1, with 10 bases matching TRBD2. The V gene's germline CDR1 is MNHEY and CDR2 SVGAGI. V gave up 3 bases and J gave up 2 bases; unmatched junction bases: 1. The CDR3 contains 15 residues. Here the CDR3 reads CASSYTSGAYNEQFF. In nucleotides, the CDR3 is TGTGCCAGCAGTTATACTAGCGGGGCCTACAATGAGCAGTTCTTC.

The V gene is TRBV10-2, the J gene TRBJ1-5, with 7 bases fitting TRBD1. J gave up 4 bases and V 4 bases, and 4 bases lay outside the gene matches. The CDR3 sequence is 14 residues long. Germline CDR1 and CDR2: WSHSY and SAAADI. CDR3 coding DNA: TGCGCCAGCAGTGCCCGGACAGGAAATCAGCCCCAGCATTTT. Amino acids: CASSARTGNQPQHF.

This sequence joins TRBV27 and TRBJ2-7; weak D call: TRBD1 (6 bases). CDR3 length: 14 residues. Trimming pared 6 bases from V and 2 bases from J, leaving 14 bases between. CDR1 and CDR2 (germline): MNHEY, SMNVEV (reference sequence). The CDR3 coding sequence is TGTGCCAGCAGCCCAGGGGACCGAACCTACGAGCAGTACTTC. Amino acids: CASSPGDRTYEQYF.